Listed below are T cell receptor beta chains from one sample, sequenced in a study of cytotoxic CD8 clonotypes in ibrutinib-treated CLL. Here immunoSEQ multiplex PCR was the method, and the copy in TCRdb shows in-frame clones only, minus some. The sample has under 300,000 clones; 60% to 80% are singletons. The sequenced sample was PBMCs, obtained at disease progression, from a patient treated with ibrutinib. These receptors originate from a human donor with chronic lymphocytic leukemia. Both conserved end residues are part of each CDR3. Each record gives: clone size, J gene, D gene, V gene, CDR3 DNA, CDR3 protein. The D gene is left open where the match is weak. Clone size is stated in some rows and not others, as once, few, many or a class when expanded.

NA,TRBJ2-7,NA,TRBV7-2,TGTGCCAGCAGCTTAATTCAGGGCAGTTACGAGCAGTACTTC,CASSLIQGSYEQYF
once,TRBJ1-1,NA,TRBV5-1,TGCGCCAGCGCCCCGGGCCGAGGGGTAAAGGGGACTGAAGCTTTCTTT,CASAPGRGVKGTEAFF
NA,TRBJ2-1,NA,TRBV7-6,TGTGCCAGCAGCTTAGACATCAACCGGGAGCAGTTCTTC,CASSLDINREQFF
many,TRBJ1-2,TRBD1,TRBV6-5,TGTGCCAGCAGCAGACAGGGTGCGGACTATGGCTACACCTTC,CASSRQGADYGYTF
few,TRBJ1-1,NA,TRBV2,TGTGCCAGCAACTTGGACGGGAACACTGAAGCTTTCTTT,CASNLDGNTEAFF
NA,TRBJ2-7,TRBD2,TRBV5-1,TGCGCCAGCAGGTTACTAGCGGGCCCCTCCTACGAGCAGTACTTC,CASRLLAGPSYEQYF
once,TRBJ1-2,NA,TRBV6-5,TGTGCCAGCAGACCTACAGGGTTGGGGGGCTACACCTTC,CASRPTGLGGYTF
NA,TRBJ1-4,NA,TRBV7-2,TGTGCCAGCAGCCGCCTATGGACAGCAACTAATGAAAAACTGTTTTTT,CASSRLWTATNEKLFF
few,TRBJ1-1,NA,TRBV6-6,TGTGCCAGCAGCCAATCCCGGGGGAACACTGAAGCTTTCTTT,CASSQSRGNTEAFF
NA,TRBJ2-1,TRBD2,TRBV10-3,TGTGCCATCGCTTGGGAGACTAGCGGGAGAGGCAATGAGCAGTTCTTC,CAIAWETSGRGNEQFF
few,TRBJ1-2,NA,TRBV6-4,TGTGCCAGCAGTGACTCGGAGGGTTTCTATGGCTACACCTTC,CASSDSEGFYGYTF
NA,TRBJ2-5,TRBD1,TRBV29-1,TGCAGCGTTAGGGACAGGGGGGTCCAAGAGACCCAGTACTTC,CSVRDRGVQETQYF
few,TRBJ1-5,NA,TRBV2,TGTGCCTGCAAGTCCGGGACAATTCATCAGCCCCAGCATTTT,CACKSGTIHQPQHF
NA,TRBJ1-1,NA,TRBV11-2,TGTGCCAGCAGCTCCCAACGGGGAGAAGCTTTCTTT,CASSSQRGEAFF
NA,TRBJ1-5,NA,TRBV19,TGTGCCAGTAGTTTCTCCCCATATAGCAATCAGCCCCAGCATTTT,CASSFSPYSNQPQHF
NA,TRBJ2-1,TRBD2,TRBV11-2,TGTGCCAGCAGCGGGGGACTAGCGGTATACAATGAGCAGTTCTTC,CASSGGLAVYNEQFF
few,TRBJ2-2,NA,TRBV5-1,TGCGCCAGCAGCTTAGGTTTGACCGGGGAGCTGTTTTTT,CASSLGLTGELFF
few,TRBJ2-7,NA,TRBV9,TGTGCCAGCAGCCCGGGGGACAGCAGCTCCTACGAGCAGTACTTC,CASSPGDSSSYEQYF
once,TRBJ1-6,NA,TRBV19,TGTGCCAGTAGCGTGACGGGACTCAGGTCCTATAATTCACCCCTCCACTTT,CASSVTGLRSYNSPLHF
NA,TRBJ1-3,NA,TRBV7-6,TGTGCCAGCAGCCCCCGAACGGGACCTAGCTCTGGAAACACCATATATTTT,CASSPRTGPSSGNTIYF
few,TRBJ2-6,TRBD1,TRBV10-3,TGTGCCATCGGGGAACAGGGGTATAGTAAGTCTGGGGCCAACGTCCTGACTTTC,CAIGEQGYSKSGANVLTF
NA,TRBJ2-2,NA,TRBV5-1,TGCGCCAGCAAGCCGGGTCCGGACACCGGGGAGCTGTTTTTT,CASKPGPDTGELFF
NA,TRBJ2-5,NA,TRBV2,TGTGCCAGCACCTTAAACGAACCCCCCGGGGCCCAGTACTTC,CASTLNEPPGAQYF
few,TRBJ2-2,TRBD2,TRBV28,TGTGCCAGCAGTCCCCAGGGTACCGGGACTAGCGGCGGGGAGCTGTTTTTT,CASSPQGTGTSGGELFF
NA,TRBJ1-5,NA,TRBV7-6,TGTGCCAGCAGCTTGATGGCGGGGGACCGCAATCAGCCCCAGCATTTT,CASSLMAGDRNQPQHF
few,TRBJ1-1,NA,TRBV29-1,TGCAGCGTTCTTAACGGGCGGGCTTTCTTT,CSVLNGRAFF
NA,TRBJ2-1,TRBD1,TRBV4-3,TGCGCCAGCAGCCAAGACGACAGGGCCGTACAGTTTGAGCAGTTCTTC,CASSQDDRAVQFEQFF
NA,TRBJ1-1,NA,TRBV12-5,TGTGCTAGTGGCCGGGACACCGCTGAAGCTTTCTTT,CASGRDTAEAFF
NA,TRBJ1-2,TRBD1,TRBV9,TGTGCCAGCAGCCCCCGGGACAGGAGATCAGTAGACTATGGCTACACCTTC,CASSPRDRRSVDYGYTF
few,TRBJ1-1,NA,TRBV27,TGTGCCAGCAGTTTGGGACTGAACACTGAAGCTTTCTTT,CASSLGLNTEAFF
NA,TRBJ2-5,NA,TRBV25-1,TGTGCCACCAGCCGAGCCGCGGGCGGGTCTCAAGAGACCCAGTACTTC,CATSRAAGGSQETQYF
NA,TRBJ1-1,NA,TRBV6-5,TGTGCCAGCGGAGGGGGGAGGGGGTACGACACTGAAGCTTTCTTT,CASGGGRGYDTEAFF
once,TRBJ2-2,TRBD2,TRBV11-3,TGTGCCAGCAGCTTAGGGCTAGCGGGACCCGGGGAGCTGTTTTTT,CASSLGLAGPGELFF
few,TRBJ1-5,NA,TRBV7-9,TGTGCCAGCAGCTTAGCTTTAACCGACAGCGGGGATCAGCCCCAGCATTTT,CASSLALTDSGDQPQHF
NA,TRBJ2-3,TRBD2,TRBV9,TGTGCCAGCAGCCAGCGGGGGTACACAGATACGCAGTATTTT,CASSQRGYTDTQYF
once,TRBJ2-5,NA,TRBV13,TGTGCCAGCAGCTTAGGCCTGGGGAGCGGGGAGACCCAGTACTTC,CASSLGLGSGETQYF
NA,TRBJ2-2,NA,TRBV4-3,TGCGCCAGCAGCCAAGATTCAGGGGTGGGCCGGGACTACTACTCCGGGGAGCTGTTTTTT,CASSQDSGVGRDYYSGELFF
NA,TRBJ1-1,TRBD1,TRBV28,TGTGCCAGCAGTTTATATTGGTTAGGGGGCGTTTTCGCTGAAGCTTTCTTT,CASSLYWLGGVFAEAFF
NA,TRBJ2-2,TRBD1,TRBV27,TGTGCCAGCAGTTCCAGGGGGCGCGGGGAGCTGTTTTTT,CASSSRGRGELFF
NA,TRBJ2-1,TRBD1,TRBV5-6,TGTGCCAGCAGCATACTCTCCGGGACAGCATACAATGAGCAGTTCTTC,CASSILSGTAYNEQFF
few,TRBJ1-5,NA,TRBV19,TGTGCCAGTAGAACACAGGGTATAAGCAATCAGCCCCAGCATTTT,CASRTQGISNQPQHF
NA,TRBJ1-3,NA,TRBV20-1,TGCAGTGCCAGAGGTGGAAACACCATATATTTT,CSARGGNTIYF
NA,TRBJ2-3,NA,TRBV19,TGTGCCAGTAGTGTGGCCGGACGGGTGGCAGATACGCAGTATTTT,CASSVAGRVADTQYF
NA,TRBJ2-7,NA,TRBV9,TGTGCCAGCAGCGTAGTAGGTTCAGAGTCTGAGCAGTACTTC,CASSVVGSESEQYF
few,TRBJ2-7,NA,TRBV4-3,TGCGCCAGCAGCCAAGTGGCGATGAGCGAGCAGTACTTC,CASSQVAMSEQYF
NA,TRBJ2-3,NA,TRBV2,TGTGCCAGCAGTGTGCAGAGCACAGATACGCAGTATTTT,CASSVQSTDTQYF
NA,TRBJ2-7,NA,TRBV5-1,TGCGCCAGCAGCACCGGAAGGGACTACGAGCAGTACTTC,CASSTGRDYEQYF
NA,TRBJ2-3,NA,TRBV7-2,TGTGCCAGCAGCTCCGGGAGTTTGGATACGCAGTATTTT,CASSSGSLDTQYF
NA,TRBJ2-1,TRBD2,TRBV7-9,TGTGCCAGCAGCTTGTCGGCTAGCGGCAATGAGCAGTTCTTC,CASSLSASGNEQFF
few,TRBJ2-7,TRBD2,TRBV7-2,TGTGCCAGCAGCTTACTAGCGGGGTCCTACGAGCAGTACTTC,CASSLLAGSYEQYF
NA,TRBJ1-5,TRBD1,TRBV2,TGTGCCAGTGCAAACAGGGGGCCTTCTAGCAATCAGCCCCAGCATTTT,CASANRGPSSNQPQHF
NA,TRBJ1-6,NA,TRBV15,TGTGCCACCAGCAGGACCGTGACAGTCTCCTCACCCCTCCACTTT,CATSRTVTVSSPLHF
NA,TRBJ1-6,TRBD1,TRBV13,TGTGCCAGCAGCTTAGGCCGTTGGACAGGGAATTCACCCCTCCACTTT,CASSLGRWTGNSPLHF
NA,TRBJ2-1,TRBD2,TRBV29-1,TGCAGCGTTGAAGATTCAAGGGCGGGAGCCGTCAAGTACAATGAGCAGTTCTTC,CSVEDSRAGAVKYNEQFF
NA,TRBJ2-2,NA,TRBV19,TGTGCCAGTAGTTCAGGAGCGGTTCAGGGCACCGGGGAGCTGTTTTTT,CASSSGAVQGTGELFF